A single sample is the source of the 2 T cell receptor beta chains below, sequenced in a study of OX40 agonist ivuxolimab in advanced cancers. Data came from immunoSEQ multiplex PCR; TCRdb stores just in-frame clones and leaves some out. The sample lists tens of thousands of clones, 70% to 90% occurring once. The starting material was CD4+ or CD8+ T cells sorted from blood, obtained in a trial of the OX40 agonist ivuxolimab. The receptors here all came from an adult with an advanced solid tumor such as melanoma, head and neck, liver or kidney cancer.

In this sample, this clone turned up once. The chain employs TRBV6-1 and TRBJ1-1; no firm D call. The CDR3 consists of 11 residues. Deletions cut 4 bases from V and 7 bases from J, with 7 bases between. The germline V gene has CDR1 MNHNS and CDR2 SASEGT. The DNA for the CDR3 is TGTGCCAGCAGTGCTAGGCTTGAAGCTTTCTTT. It yields the protein CASSARLEAFF.

The chain carries TRBV18 and TRBJ2-1; TRBD1 matches at 9 bases. The CDR3 has 15 amino acids. Germline V gene lookup returns CDR1 KGHSH and CDR2 LQKENI. With 2 bases clipped from V and 2 bases from J, the junction kept 1 base outside the gene matches. CDR3 residues: CASSPGTGTYNEQFF. The CDR3 DNA sequence: TGTGCCAGCTCACCAGGGACAGGGACCTACAATGAGCAGTTCTTC.